This TCR beta chain was found in a study of T cell responses to AZD1222 COVID-19 vaccine. Whole-study findings and limits: Mostly white British, mostly female donors; authors suggested clonal diversity may be underestimated. Repertoires were collected only later (after the peak T cell response had occurred).

Sequenced by immunoSEQ multiplex PCR; TCRdb stores in-frame clones only, minus some. The repertoire holds 140,000 to 150,000 clones, roughly 93% seen once, with approximately 5% in the top ten. This clone has more than one count but fewer than ten. No antigen is known for it. The germline CDR1 and CDR2 sequences are SGHKS and YYEKEE (reference sequence). The CDR3 totals 16 residues. V lost 4 bases to trimming and J lost 7 bases; unmatched junction nucleotides: 11. The genes are TRBV5-5 and TRBJ2-7; the match to TRBD2 covers 13 bases. The sequence came from an adult in good health. The sequences come from peripheral blood, collected on day 0 of AZD1222 vaccination. The CDR3 DNA reads TGTGCCAGCAGCGCCACTCCGGGACTAGCGGGAAGGGAGCAGTACTTC. It specifies CASSATPGLAGREQYF.